The 15 T cell receptor beta chains reported below all come from one sample, sequenced in a study of T cell responses to AZD1222 COVID-19 vaccine. TCRdb keeps only in-frame clones here, not all; method: immunoSEQ multiplex PCR. The sample has 100,000 to 150,000 clones; roughly 85% are singletons. The sequences come from peripheral blood, collected 28 days after the second dose of the MenACWY control vaccine. The source of these receptors is an adult who received the MenACWY meningococcal vaccine as a control.

The chain employs TRBV6-1 and TRBJ2-7; maybe TRBD2 (5 bases). The CDR3 totals 17 residues. In germline, CDR1 is MNHNS, CDR2 SASEGT. Between the trimmed V and J ends, which lost 4 bases and 0 bases, there was a span of 19 bases. This CDR3 reads CASSVRRRHPISYEQYF. The CDR3 DNA is TGTGCCAGCAGTGTGAGGCGGAGGCACCCTATCTCCTACGAGCAGTACTTC.

The V and J genes are TRBV9 and TRBJ1-1; no clear D. The V end lost 4 bases, the J end lost 4 bases, and 5 bases lay between the germline ends. The CDR3 extends over 11 amino acids. CDR1 is SGDLS, CDR2 YYNGEE, per germline. The CDR3 nucleotides are TGTGCCAGCAGCCCGTCCACTGAAGCTTTCTTT. Translated, it gives CASSPSTEAFF.

This chain joins TRBV20-1 and TRBJ1-4; tentative D call: TRBD1 (6 bases). V lost 3 bases, J lost 5 bases, and 16 bases lay in between. Per the germline V gene, CDR1 is DFQATT and CDR2 is SNEGSKA (reference sequence). The CDR3 totals 15 residues. CDR3 sequence: CSASPPGGGNEKLFF. CDR3 coding DNA: TGCAGTGCTAGTCCCCCAGGAGGGGGGAATGAAAAACTGTTTTTT.

The chain couples TRBV27 to TRBJ2-7; possibly TRBD1 for D (6 bases). CDR1 and CDR2 (germline): MNHEY, SMNVEV (reference sequence). Trimming removed 4 bases at V and 4 bases at J, with 17 bases between. This CDR3 is built from 15 residues. CDR3 loop: CASSWGPPDTYEQYF. The CDR3 DNA follows: TGTGCCAGCAGTTGGGGGCCCCCCGATACTTACGAGCAGTACTTC.

This chain connects TRBV27 to TRBJ2-3; no firm D call. The CDR3 runs 12 residues. The germline V and J ends were trimmed by 7 bases and 2 bases, with 7 bases remaining between them. Germline V gene data show CDR1 as MNHEY and CDR2 as SMNVEV (reference sequence). CDR3 DNA sequence: TGTGCCAGCACAGGACCCACAGATACGCAGTATTTT. Its translation: CASTGPTDTQYF.

This clone was recorded at least ten times. J is TRBJ1-1 and V is TRBV6-5; D unresolved. CDR1 and CDR2 (germline): MNHEY, SVGAGI. The CDR3 length is 12 residues. Trimming took off 8 bases at V and 6 bases at J, with 13 bases between the two ends. The CDR3 DNA is TGTGCCAGCCGCCGTGTGGGCGCTGAAGCTTTCTTT. This translates into CASRRVGAEAFF.

The gene calls are TRBV12-5 and TRBJ2-7; D not resolved. The CDR3 has 18 amino acids. The germline V gene encodes CDR1 LGHNT and CDR2 FRNRAP. Trimming took 2 bases from V and 0 from J, leaving 20 bases between them. The CDR3 nucleotides read TGTGCTAGTGGTTTGACACACGATGGGGTGGTCGACTCCTACGAGCAGTACTTC. It specifies CASGLTHDGVVDSYEQYF.

The rearrangement joins TRBV4-2 to TRBJ1-6, with a weak D call TRBD1 (6 bases). The CDR3 extends over 16 amino acids. V lost 4 bases and J lost 11, with 21 bases in between. The V gene's germline CDR1 is LGHNA and CDR2 YNFKEQ. CDR3 DNA: TGTGCCAGCAGCCCGAAATCGGACAGCTCGTGGACACCCCTCCACTTT. Amino acids: CASSPKSDSSWTPLHF.

V is TRBV6-8 and J is TRBJ2-3; TRBD2 is a possible D gene (6 bases). Looked up from germline, CDR1 is MNHGY and CDR2 is SAAAGT. The V and J ends lost 6 bases and 6 bases respectively, with 16 bases between them. This CDR3 spans 14 amino acids. CDR3 sequence reads: CASRSPGDGDTQYF. CDR3 bases: TGTGCCAGCAGGAGCCCGGGGGACGGGGATACGCAGTATTTT.

CDR3 amino acids: CASGAESSYNEQFF. The CDR3 nucleotides are TGCGCCTCCGGGGCGGAAAGCTCCTACAATGAGCAGTTCTTC. The rearrangement joins TRBV5-1 to TRBJ2-1; D may be TRBD1 or TRBD2 (5 bases each). The CDR3 sequence is 14 residues long. CDR1 and CDR2 (germline): SGHRS, YFSETQ. V gave up 10 bases and J gave up 0 bases, with 14 bases separating them.

This clone was counted a single time. V is TRBV30 and J is TRBJ2-7, with TRBD2 identical over 7 bases. Germline V lookup: CDR1 GTSNPN, CDR2 SVGIG (reference sequence). Trimming at V came to 2 bases and at J to 2 bases, leaving 6 bases not matched to a gene. The CDR3 runs to 14 residues. The CDR3 protein is CAWSMGGRAYEQYF. CDR3 sequence (DNA): TGTGCCTGGAGTATGGGCGGGAGAGCCTACGAGCAGTACTTC.

This chain connects TRBV7-9 to TRBJ1-4, with no clear D. CDR3 length: 12 amino acids. Germline V gene data show CDR1 as SEHNR and CDR2 as FQNEAQ (reference sequence). V lost 7 bases to trimming and J lost 9 bases, with 12 bases between them. The CDR3 region has the DNA TGTGCCAGCACACCCGGGCGGCAAAAACTGTTTTTT. Translation gives CASTPGRQKLFF.

The chain has TRBV5-1 and TRBJ2-1; perhaps TRBD2 as D (6 bases). Germline V gives CDR1 SGHRS, CDR2 YFSETQ. Trimming stripped 0 bases from V and 2 bases from J, with 12 bases between. The CDR3 runs to 16 residues. For the CDR3, the DNA is TGCGCCAGCAGCTTGGCCGGCGGAGGGGCCTACAATGAGCAGTTCTTC. Its translation is CASSLAGGGAYNEQFF.

J is TRBJ1-2 and V is TRBV27, with D perhaps matching TRBD1 (5 bases). This CDR3 has 16 amino acids. Germline assignment: CDR1 MNHEY and CDR2 SMNVEV (reference sequence). V was clipped by 8 bases and J by 0 bases, with 19 bases between them. As DNA, the CDR3 is TGTGCCAGCTCCTCAAGATCCGACAGAACTAACTATGGCTACACCTTC. As protein: CASSSRSDRTNYGYTF.

J is TRBJ2-2 and V is TRBV11-3; weak D call: TRBD1 (5 bases). This CDR3 has 15 residues. Trimming left V 5 bases short and J 4 bases short, with 14 bases between. The germline CDR1 and CDR2 sequences are SGHNT and YENEEA. In nucleotides, the CDR3 is TGTGCCAGCAGCACGGGTCAGGGTACCACCGGGGAGCTGTTTTTT. Translation gives CASSTGQGTTGELFF.